The clone carrying this TCR beta chain was detected a few times. Its matching antigen is unknown. In TCRdb, the RT-PCR reads were re-called with MiXCR into one record per CDR3 protein. The table has about 520,000 distinct CDR3 sequences, approximately 10% seen once. The length of the CDR3 is 15 residues. The germline CDR1 and CDR2 sequences are DFQATT and SNEGSKA (reference sequence). The germline V and J ends were trimmed by 2 bases and 2 bases, with 13 bases remaining between them. This entry is derived from a study of response to subunit inactivated influenza vaccine. Study-level points and caveats: Each seasonal flu vaccination may recruit only limited new T cells, authors suggested.

The chain is built from TRBV20-1 and TRBJ1-5; D is perhaps TRBD1 (6 bases). The receptor's source is a man in his forties or fifties who received an inactivated influenza vaccine. Source: PBMCs from blood, taken 45 days after vaccination. CDR3 nucleotides: TGCAGTGCTAGATGGGCGGGGGCGGGCAATCAGCCCCAGCATTTT. This encodes CSARWAGAGNQPQHF.